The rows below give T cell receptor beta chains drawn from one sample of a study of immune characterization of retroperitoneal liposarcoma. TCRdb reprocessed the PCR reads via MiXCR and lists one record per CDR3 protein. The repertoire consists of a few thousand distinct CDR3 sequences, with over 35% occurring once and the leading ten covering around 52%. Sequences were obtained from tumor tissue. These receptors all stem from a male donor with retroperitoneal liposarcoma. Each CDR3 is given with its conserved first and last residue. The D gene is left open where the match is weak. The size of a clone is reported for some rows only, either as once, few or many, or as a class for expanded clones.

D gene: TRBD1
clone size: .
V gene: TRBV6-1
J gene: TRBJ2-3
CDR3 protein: CASRSQGMSDTQYF
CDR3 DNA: TGTGCCAGCAGGTCACAGGGGATGTCCGATACGCAGTATTTT

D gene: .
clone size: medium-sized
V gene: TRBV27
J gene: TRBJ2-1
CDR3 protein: CASSPGAGPSSYNEQFF
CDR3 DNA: TGTGCCAGCAGTCCCGGGGCGGGCCCCAGCTCCTACAATGAGCAGTTCTTC

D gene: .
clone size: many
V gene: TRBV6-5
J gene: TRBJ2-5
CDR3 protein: CASSYSRGGAGQETQYF
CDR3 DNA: TGTGCCAGCAGTTACTCGAGAGGCGGGGCGGGGCAAGAGACCCAGTACTTC

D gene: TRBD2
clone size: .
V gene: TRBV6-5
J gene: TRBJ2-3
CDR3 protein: CASSWGLAGSHDTQYF
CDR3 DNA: TGTGCCAGCAGTTGGGGACTAGCGGGATCTCACGATACGCAGTATTTT

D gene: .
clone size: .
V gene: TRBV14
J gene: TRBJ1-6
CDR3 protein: CASSPNTGLSSPLHF
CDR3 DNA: TGTGCCAGCAGCCCAAATACAGGGCTATCTTCACCCCTCCACTTT

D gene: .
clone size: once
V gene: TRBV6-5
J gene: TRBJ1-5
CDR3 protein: CASSEGISQPQHF
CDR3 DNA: TGTGCCAGCAGCGAGGGGATAAGCCAGCCCCAGCATTTT

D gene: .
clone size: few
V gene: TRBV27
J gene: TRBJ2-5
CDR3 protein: CASSHRQQETQYF
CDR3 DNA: TGTGCCAGCAGCCACCGACAGCAAGAGACCCAGTACTTC

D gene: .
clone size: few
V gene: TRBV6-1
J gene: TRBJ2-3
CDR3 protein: CASSDNLGTPVEYF
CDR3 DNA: TGTGCCAGCAGTGATAATTTGGGGACACCAGTTGAGTATTTT

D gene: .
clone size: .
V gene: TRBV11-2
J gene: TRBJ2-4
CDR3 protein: CASSLGYGQKNIQYF
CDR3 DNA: TGTGCCAGCAGCTTAGGCTACGGTCAGAAAAACATTCAGTACTTC

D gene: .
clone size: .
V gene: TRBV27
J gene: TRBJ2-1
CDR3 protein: CASSPRDGEETQLF
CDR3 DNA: TGTGCCAGCAGTCCCCGGGACGGGGAAGAGACCCAGTTATTC

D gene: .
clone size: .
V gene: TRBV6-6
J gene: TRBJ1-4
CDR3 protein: CASTGGGLGEKLFF
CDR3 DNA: TGTGCCAGCACGGGGGGGGGGCTGGGTGAAAAACTGTTTTTT

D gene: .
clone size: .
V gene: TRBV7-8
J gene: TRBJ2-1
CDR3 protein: CASSLATPEKGEQFF
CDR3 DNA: TGTGCCAGCAGCTTAGCTACCCCCGAGAAGGGCGAGCAGTTCTTC

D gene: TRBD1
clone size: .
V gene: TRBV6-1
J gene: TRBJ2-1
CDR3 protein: CASSRDRGTYEQFF
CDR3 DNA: TGTGCCAGCAGCCGGGACAGGGGCACCTACGAGCAGTTCTTC

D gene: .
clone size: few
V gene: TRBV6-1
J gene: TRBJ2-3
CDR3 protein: CASNSGGTQYF
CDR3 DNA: TGTGCCAGCAACTCCGGAGGCACGCAGTATTTT

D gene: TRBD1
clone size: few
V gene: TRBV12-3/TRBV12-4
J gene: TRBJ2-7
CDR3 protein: CASTTGTGSYEQYF
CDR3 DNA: TGTGCCAGCACCACCGGGACAGGTTCCTACGAGCAGTACTTC

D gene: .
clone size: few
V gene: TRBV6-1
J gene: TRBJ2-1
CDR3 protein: CASRTGPAYEQFF
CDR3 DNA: TGTGCCAGCAGGACGGGGCCCGCCTACGAGCAGTTCTTC